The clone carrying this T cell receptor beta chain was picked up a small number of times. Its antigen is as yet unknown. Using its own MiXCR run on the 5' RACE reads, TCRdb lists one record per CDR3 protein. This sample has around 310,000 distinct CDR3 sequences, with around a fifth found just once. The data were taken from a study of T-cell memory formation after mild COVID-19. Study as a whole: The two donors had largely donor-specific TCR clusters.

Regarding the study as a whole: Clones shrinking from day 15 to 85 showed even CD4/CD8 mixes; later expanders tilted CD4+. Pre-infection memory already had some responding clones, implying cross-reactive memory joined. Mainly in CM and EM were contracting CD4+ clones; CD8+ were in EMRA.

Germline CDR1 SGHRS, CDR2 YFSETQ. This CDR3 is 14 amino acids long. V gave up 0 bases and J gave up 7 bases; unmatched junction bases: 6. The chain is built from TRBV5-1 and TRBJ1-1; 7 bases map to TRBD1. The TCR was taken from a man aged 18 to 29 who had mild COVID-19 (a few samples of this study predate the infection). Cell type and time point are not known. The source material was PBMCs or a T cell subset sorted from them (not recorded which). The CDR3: CASSLEGTDNEAFF. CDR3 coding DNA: TGCGCCAGCAGCTTGGAAGGGACAGACAATGAAGCTTTCTTT.